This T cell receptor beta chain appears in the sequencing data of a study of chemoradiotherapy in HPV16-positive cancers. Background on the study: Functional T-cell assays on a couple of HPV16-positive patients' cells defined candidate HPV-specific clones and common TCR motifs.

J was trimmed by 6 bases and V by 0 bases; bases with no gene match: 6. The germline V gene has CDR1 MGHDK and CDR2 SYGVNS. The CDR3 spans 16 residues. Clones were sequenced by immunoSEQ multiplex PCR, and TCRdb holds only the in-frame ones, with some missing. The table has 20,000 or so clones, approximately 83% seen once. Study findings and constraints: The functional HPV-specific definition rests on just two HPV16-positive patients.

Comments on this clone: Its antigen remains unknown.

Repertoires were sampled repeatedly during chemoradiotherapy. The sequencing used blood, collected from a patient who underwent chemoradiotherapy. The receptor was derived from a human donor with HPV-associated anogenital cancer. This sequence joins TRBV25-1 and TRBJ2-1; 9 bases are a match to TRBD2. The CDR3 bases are TGTGCCAGCAGTGAATATAAGGTAGCGGGGGCCAATGAGCAGTTCTTC. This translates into CASSEYKVAGANEQFF. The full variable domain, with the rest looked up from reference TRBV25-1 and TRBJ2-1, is EADIYQTPRYLVIGTGKKITLECSQTMGHDKMYWYQQDPGMELHLIHYSYGVNSTEKGDLSSESTVSRIRTEHFPLTLESARPSHTSQYLCASSEYKVAGANEQFFGPGTRLTVL.